This record concerns one TCR beta chain sequence. The V and J ends lost 5 bases and 4 bases, in that order; junction bases with no gene match: 5. CDR1 is MNHNS and CDR2 is SASEGT in the germline V gene. The CDR3 totals 14 residues. Sequencing was performed with immunoSEQ multiplex PCR; in TCRdb, only in-frame clones are kept and a portion is missing. The data contain approximately 88,000 clones, about 76% of them singletons. This sample is drawn from a study of blood T cell repertoires in COVID-19. Sequenced material: peripheral blood. This chain connects TRBV6-1 to TRBJ1-2; 9 bases agree with TRBD1. The TCR originated in a woman of 80 years or more with active or convalescent COVID-19. In DNA, the CDR3 is TGTGCCAGCAGTTTGGAGACAGGGGGCTATGGCTACACCTTC. This gives the protein CASSLETGGYGYTF.